This T cell receptor beta chain was captured by sequencing in a study of T cell responses to AZD1222 COVID-19 vaccine. Points from the study as a whole: The donor cohort was predominantly white British with a female majority, and clonal diversity may have been underestimated. In all cases, repertoires were sampled only after the peak T cell response.

V shed 3 bases and J 5 bases; nucleotides not matched to a gene: 9. Germline V gene data show CDR1 as SGDLS and CDR2 as YYNGEE. CDR3 length equals 17 residues. Sequencing was performed with immunoSEQ multiplex PCR; in TCRdb, only in-frame clones are kept and a portion is missing. The table lists more than 85,000 clones, 88% of them singletons. Comments on this clone: No antigen is known for it.

The genes are TRBV9 and TRBJ2-5; 14 nucleotides align to TRBD2. This sequence was found in an adult in good health. The starting material was peripheral blood, obtained on day 0 of AZD1222 vaccination. CDR3 loop: CASSASGTSGSLETQYF. Here the CDR3 DNA reads TGTGCCAGCAGCGCTTCCGGGACTAGCGGGAGTTTGGAGACCCAGTACTTC.